One sample yielded the 21 T cell receptor beta chains listed below, sequenced in a study of blood T cell repertoires in COVID-19. The data were produced by immunoSEQ multiplex PCR, yet TCRdb's version contains in-frame clones alone and is incomplete. Here the sample spans roughly 43,000 clones, approximately 90% being singletons. The sequenced material came from peripheral blood. Every receptor here comes from a man between 70 and 80 years old with active COVID-19.

The chain uses TRBV27 and TRBJ2-1, with 7 positions matching TRBD1. Germline lookup yields CDR1 MNHEY and CDR2 SMNVEV (reference sequence). This CDR3 spans 15 amino acids. The trim removed 4 bases at V and 6 bases at J, leaving 9 bases unmatched. Here the CDR3 reads CASSSETGFSNEQFF. As DNA, the CDR3 is TGTGCCAGCAGTTCAGAGACAGGGTTCAGCAATGAGCAGTTCTTC.

V usage is TRBV18 and J usage is TRBJ1-4, with 7 bases fitting TRBD1. The CDR3 runs to 13 residues. V lost 4 bases and J lost 5; bases outside the gene matches: 1. Germline loops: CDR1 KGHSH, CDR2 LQKENI. The CDR3 DNA is TGTGCCAGCTCACTGGGACAGAATGAAAAACTGTTTTTT. It yields the protein CASSLGQNEKLFF.

This chain joins TRBV12-5 and TRBJ2-1; 8 nucleotides align to TRBD2. The CDR3 totals 16 residues. Losses at the gene ends were 6 bases for V and 2 bases for J; bases not matched to a gene: 9. The germline gives CDR1 LGHNT, CDR2 FRNRAP. CDR3 protein: CASGTQKRGTYNEQFF. The CDR3 DNA follows: TGTGCTAGTGGAACTCAGAAGCGGGGGACCTACAATGAGCAGTTCTTC.

J is TRBJ1-5 and V is TRBV6-4, with 8 bases that match TRBD1. With V trimmed by 3 bases and J by 9 bases, 4 bases remained unmatched. CDR3 length: 13 residues. Germline V gene data show CDR1 as MRHNA and CDR2 as SNTAGT. CDR3 in DNA: TGTGCCAGCAGTGAAGGACAGGGAAGGCCCCAGCATTTT. It yields the protein CASSEGQGRPQHF.

The CDR3 here is CASSVRSVDEQFF. The DNA of the CDR3 is TGTGCCAGCAGCGTAAGAAGCGTCGATGAGCAGTTCTTC. V is TRBV9 and J is TRBJ2-1; D unresolved. Trimming took off 1 base at V and 8 bases at J, with 10 bases between the two ends. The germline CDR1 and CDR2 sequences are SGDLS and YYNGEE. This CDR3 region has 13 residues. Combining the CDR3 with reference TRBV9 and TRBJ2-1 gives the whole variable domain DSGVTQTPKHLITATGQRVTLRCSPRSGDLSVYWYQQSLDQGLQFLIQYYNGEERAKGNILERFSAQQFPDLHSELNLSSLELGDSALYFCASSVRSVDEQFFGPGTRLTVL.

The chain has TRBV7-2 and TRBJ2-5; tentative D call: TRBD1 (5 bases). V shed 1 base and J shed 7 bases, with 13 bases lying between them. The CDR3 extends over 14 amino acids. CDR1 SGHTA and CDR2 FQGNSA come from the germline V gene. The CDR3 loop is CASSLERGQSTQYF. DNA for the CDR3: TGTGCCAGCAGCTTAGAGAGAGGACAATCGACCCAGTACTTC.

The rearrangement uses TRBV27 and TRBJ2-7, with D possibly matching TRBD2 (6 bases). The germline V and J ends were trimmed by 9 bases and 9 bases, with 21 bases remaining between them. The CDR3 spans 13 residues. Germline values: CDR1 MNHEY, CDR2 SMNVEV (reference sequence). The CDR3 is CARSPSVPEGQYF. DNA of the CDR3: TGTGCCAGGAGTCCTAGCGTCCCGGAGGGGCAGTACTTC.

The V call is TRBV29-1, the J call TRBJ2-3; 11 nucleotides agree with TRBD2. Germline assignment: CDR1 SQVTM and CDR2 ANQGSEA. The CDR3 contains 14 residues. J gave up 2 bases and V 8 bases, and 6 bases lay outside the gene matches. In DNA form, the CDR3 reads TGCAGCCCTCGACTAGCGGGGACCACAGATACGCAGTATTTT. Translation gives CSPRLAGTTDTQYF.

V is TRBV5-1 and J is TRBJ1-4; weak D call: TRBD1 (6 bases). Trimming pared 9 bases from V and 6 bases from J, leaving 15 bases between. The germline CDR1 and CDR2 sequences are SGHRS and YFSETQ. The length of the CDR3 is 13 residues. DNA for the CDR3: TGCGCCACTTCAAGACAGGTTGATGAAAAACTGTTTTTT. It specifies CATSRQVDEKLFF.

V usage is TRBV11-2 and J usage is TRBJ2-1, with TRBD1 matching 8 bases. This CDR3 has 14 amino acids. Germline V gene sequence: CDR1 SGHAT, CDR2 FQNNGV. After removal of 5 bases from V and 8 bases from J, the junction contained 8 bases not matched to a gene. CDR3 bases: TGTGCCAGCAGCGCGAACCCGACAGGGGATGAGCAGTTCTTC. Its translation is CASSANPTGDEQFF.

The chain employs TRBV6-2 or TRBV6-3 and TRBJ2-2; D could derive from TRBD1 or TRBD2 (5 bases each). Looked up from germline, CDR1 is MNHEY and CDR2 is SVGEGT. V dropped 6 bases and J dropped 0 bases, with 17 bases sitting between them. This CDR3 has 17 residues. Written as DNA, the CDR3 is TGTGCCAGCAGCCTAGCCGACAGTATGACGAACACCGGGGAGCTGTTTTTT. Protein: CASSLADSMTNTGELFF.

The V call is TRBV24-1, the J call TRBJ2-3; D might be TRBD2 (7 bases). Trimming left V 1 base short and J 1 base short, with 14 bases between. The germline V gene encodes CDR1 KGHDR and CDR2 SFDVKD. This CDR3 has 17 residues. The CDR3 here is CATSDFGGGRRTDTQYF. CDR3 DNA sequence: TGTGCCACCAGTGATTTTGGGGGGGGGCGGCGCACAGATACGCAGTATTTT.

This rearrangement joins TRBV12-3 or TRBV12-4 to TRBJ2-2; no firm D call. V lost 6 bases, J lost 1 base, and 6 bases lay in between. The CDR3 loop spans 13 amino acids. The DNA of the CDR3 is TGTGCCAGCAGCCAACAGAACACCGGGGAGCTGTTTTTT. It is translated as CASSQQNTGELFF.

The rearrangement links TRBV4-1 to TRBJ2-2; 9 nucleotides line up with TRBD2. The V and J ends lost 4 bases and 13 bases, in that order; junction bases with no gene match: 16. This CDR3 has 16 amino acids. Germline CDR1 is MGHRA and CDR2 is YSYEKL. CDR3 coding DNA: TGCGCCAGCAGCCCGGGATGGGACTATAGCGGGGGTCGGCTGTTTTTT. Translated, it gives CASSPGWDYSGGRLFF.

A few counts support this clone. The gene calls are TRBV5-1 and TRBJ1-6; 11 nucleotides align to TRBD1. This CDR3 region has 18 residues. Germline V gives CDR1 SGHRS, CDR2 YFSETQ. Losses at the gene ends were 5 bases for V and 9 bases for J; bases not matched to a gene: 16. The CDR3 bases are TGCGCCAGCAGGAACACTGCCGGGACAGGGGGATCGAGTTCACCCCTCCACTTT. This gives the protein CASRNTAGTGGSSSPLHF.

The V call is TRBV5-1, the J call TRBJ1-6; TRBD1 matches 8 bases. The junction had 3 bases not matched to a gene; V was cut back by 0 bases and J by 7 bases. In germline, CDR1 is SGHRS, CDR2 YFSETQ. CDR3 size: 15 residues. CDR3 sequence: CASSLADRGNSPLHF. CDR3 nucleotide sequence: TGCGCCAGCAGCTTGGCCGACAGGGGAAATTCACCCCTCCACTTT.

The chain combines TRBV7-8 with TRBJ2-4; 7 bases are a match to TRBD1. The CDR3 has 13 amino acids. Germline CDR1 SGHVS, CDR2 FQNEAQ. Trimming cost V 5 bases and J 7 bases; bases outside gene matches: 5. The CDR3 DNA sequence: TGTGCCAGCAGCCCCGACAGGGTGAACATTCAGTACTTC. It translates to CASSPDRVNIQYF.

V is TRBV7-2 and J is TRBJ2-1; no reliable D call. CDR1 and CDR2 from the germline V gene are SGHTA and FQGNSA. V lost 3 bases and J 1 base, leaving 10 bases between the germline ends. This CDR3 has 15 residues. CDR3: CASSFQQISYNEQFF. The CDR3 nucleotides are TGTGCCAGCAGCTTCCAACAGATTTCCTACAATGAGCAGTTCTTC.

The chain carries TRBV5-1 and TRBJ1-1; D ambiguous. The V gene's germline CDR1 is SGHRS and CDR2 YFSETQ. This CDR3 comprises 13 residues. V shed 3 bases and J shed 2 bases, with 8 bases lying between them. The CDR3 reads CASSSTTNTEAFF. DNA of the CDR3: TGCGCCAGCAGCTCGACTACTAACACTGAAGCTTTCTTT.

The chain employs TRBV10-3 and TRBJ2-3, with TRBD2 as a possible D gene (5 bases). The CDR3 has 15 residues. The V and J ends lost 3 bases and 1 base respectively, with 11 bases between them. Germline CDR1 and CDR2: ENHRY and SYGVKD. The CDR3 spells CAISDEDYRTDTQYF. The CDR3 coding sequence is TGTGCCATCAGTGACGAAGACTACCGCACAGATACGCAGTATTTT.

The chain has TRBV19 and TRBJ2-1, with 9 bases lining up with TRBD2. The CDR3 sequence is 16 residues long. Germline CDR1 reads LNHDA; CDR2 reads SQIVND (reference sequence). Unmatched junction bases numbered 10, after V lost 3 bases and J lost 7 bases. CDR3 amino acids: CASSISASGVSNEQFF. The DNA of the CDR3 is TGTGCCAGTAGTATCTCGGCTAGCGGGGTGTCGAATGAGCAGTTCTTC.